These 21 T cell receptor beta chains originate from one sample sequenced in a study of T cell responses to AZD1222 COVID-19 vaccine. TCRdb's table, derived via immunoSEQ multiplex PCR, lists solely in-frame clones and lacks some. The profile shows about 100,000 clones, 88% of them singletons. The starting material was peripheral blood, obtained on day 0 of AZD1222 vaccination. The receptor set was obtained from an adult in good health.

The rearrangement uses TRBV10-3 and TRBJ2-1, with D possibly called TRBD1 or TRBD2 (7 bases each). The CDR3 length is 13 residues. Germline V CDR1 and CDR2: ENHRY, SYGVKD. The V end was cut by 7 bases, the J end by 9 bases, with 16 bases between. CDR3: CAITAGYRGEQFF. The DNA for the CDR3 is TGTGCCATCACAGCGGGATACAGGGGTGAGCAGTTCTTC.

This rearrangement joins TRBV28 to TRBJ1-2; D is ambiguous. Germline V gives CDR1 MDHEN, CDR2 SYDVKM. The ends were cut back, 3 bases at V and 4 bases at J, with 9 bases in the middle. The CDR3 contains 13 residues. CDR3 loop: CASSFDTVYGYTF. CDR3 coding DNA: TGTGCCAGCAGTTTTGATACAGTCTATGGCTACACCTTC.

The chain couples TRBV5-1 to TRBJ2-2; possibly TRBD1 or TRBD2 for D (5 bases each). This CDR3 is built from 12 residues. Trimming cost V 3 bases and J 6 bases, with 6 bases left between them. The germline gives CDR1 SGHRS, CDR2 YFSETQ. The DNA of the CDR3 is TGCGCCAGCAGCTGGGACGCCGGGGAGCTGTTTTTT. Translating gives CASSWDAGELFF. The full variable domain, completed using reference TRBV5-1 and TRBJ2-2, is KAGVTQTPRYLIKTRGQQVTLSCSPISGHRSVSWYQQTPGQGLQFLFEYFSETQRNKGNFPGRFSGRQFSNSRSEMNVSTLELGDSALYLCASSWDAGELFFGEGSRLTVL.

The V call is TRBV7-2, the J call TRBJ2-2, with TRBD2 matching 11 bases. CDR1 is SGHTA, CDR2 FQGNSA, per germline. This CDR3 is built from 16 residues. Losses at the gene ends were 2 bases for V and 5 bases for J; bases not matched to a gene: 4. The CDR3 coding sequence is TGTGCCAGCAGCTTAACTAGCGGGAGCTCGACCGGGGAGCTGTTTTTT. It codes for CASSLTSGSSTGELFF.

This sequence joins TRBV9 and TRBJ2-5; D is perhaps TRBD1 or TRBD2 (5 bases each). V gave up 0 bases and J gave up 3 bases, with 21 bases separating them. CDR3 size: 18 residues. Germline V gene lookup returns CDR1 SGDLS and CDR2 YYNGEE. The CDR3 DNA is TGTGCCAGCAGCGTAGAAAGAGGGCGGCAGGGTCGTGAAGAGACCCAGTACTTC. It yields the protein CASSVERGRQGREETQYF.

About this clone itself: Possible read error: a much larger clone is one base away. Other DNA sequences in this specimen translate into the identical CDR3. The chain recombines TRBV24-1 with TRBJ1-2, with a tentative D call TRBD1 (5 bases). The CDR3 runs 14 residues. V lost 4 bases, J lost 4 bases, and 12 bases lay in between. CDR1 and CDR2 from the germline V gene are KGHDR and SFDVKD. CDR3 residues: CATSDPGQGYGYTF. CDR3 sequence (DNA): TGTGCCACCAGTGACCCGGGGCAGGGCTATGGCTACACCTTC.

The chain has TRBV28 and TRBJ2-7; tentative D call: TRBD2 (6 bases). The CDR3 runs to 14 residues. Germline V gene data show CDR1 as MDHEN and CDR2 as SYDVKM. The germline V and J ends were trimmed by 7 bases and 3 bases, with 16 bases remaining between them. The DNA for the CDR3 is TGTGCCAGCATTAAGGGACTCGGGAACTACGAGCAGTACTTC. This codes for CASIKGLGNYEQYF.

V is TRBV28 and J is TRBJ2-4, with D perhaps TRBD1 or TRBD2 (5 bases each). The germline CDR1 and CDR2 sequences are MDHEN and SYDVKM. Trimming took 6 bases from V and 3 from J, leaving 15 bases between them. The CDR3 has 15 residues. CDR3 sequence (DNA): TGTGCCAGCAGCTCTACCGGGACCTACAAAAACATTCAGTACTTC. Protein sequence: CASSSTGTYKNIQYF.

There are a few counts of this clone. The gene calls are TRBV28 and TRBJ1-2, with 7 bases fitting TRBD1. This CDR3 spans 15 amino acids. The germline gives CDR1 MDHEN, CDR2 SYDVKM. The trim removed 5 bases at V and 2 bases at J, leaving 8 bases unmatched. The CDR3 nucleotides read TGTGCCAGCAGTCAGCCAGGACAGGCAAACTATGGCTACACCTTC. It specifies CASSQPGQANYGYTF.

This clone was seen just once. The CDR3 spells CASSLDRKNQPQHF. The DNA of the CDR3 is TGTGCCAGCAGCTTGGACAGGAAGAATCAGCCCCAGCATTTT. The chain employs TRBV5-4 and TRBJ1-5; tentative D call: TRBD1 (5 bases). The V end was cut by 0 bases, the J end by 4 bases, with 8 bases between. CDR3 length: 14 amino acids. The germline gives CDR1 SGHNT, CDR2 YYREEE (reference sequence). Full variable domain (missing parts from reference TRBV5-4 and TRBJ1-5): ETGVTQSPTHLIKTRGQQVTLRCSSQSGHNTVSWYQQALGQGPQFIFQYYREEENGRGNFPPRFSGLQFPNYSSELNVNALELDDSALYLCASSLDRKNQPQHFGDGTRLSIL.

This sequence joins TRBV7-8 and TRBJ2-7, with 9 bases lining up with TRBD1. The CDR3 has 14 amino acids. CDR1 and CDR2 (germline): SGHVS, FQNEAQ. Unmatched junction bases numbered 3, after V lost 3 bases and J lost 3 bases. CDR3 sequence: CASSFGTGNYEQYF. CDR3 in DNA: TGTGCCAGCAGCTTCGGGACAGGGAACTACGAGCAGTACTTC.

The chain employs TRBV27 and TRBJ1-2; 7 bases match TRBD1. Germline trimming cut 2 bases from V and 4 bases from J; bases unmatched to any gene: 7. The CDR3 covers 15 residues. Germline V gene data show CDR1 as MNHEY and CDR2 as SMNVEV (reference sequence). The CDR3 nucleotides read TGTGCCAGCAGTTTAACGGGGACAGCGATCTATGGCTACACCTTC. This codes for CASSLTGTAIYGYTF.

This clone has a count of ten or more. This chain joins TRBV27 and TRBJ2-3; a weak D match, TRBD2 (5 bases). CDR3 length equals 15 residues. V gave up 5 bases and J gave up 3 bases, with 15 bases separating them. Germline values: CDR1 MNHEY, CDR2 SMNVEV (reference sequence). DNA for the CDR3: TGTGCCAGCAGTGCATCGACTACCCTTACAGATACGCAGTATTTT. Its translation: CASSASTTLTDTQYF.

CDR3 nucleotide sequence: TGTGCCAGCAGCGTAGGCCCTAGGGGGGAGCTGTTTTTT. Encoded protein: CASSVGPRGELFF. The V and J genes are TRBV9 and TRBJ2-2; D uncertain. CDR1 is SGDLS, CDR2 YYNGEE, per germline. The CDR3 spans 13 residues. Trimming cost V 0 bases and J 8 bases, with 8 bases left between them.

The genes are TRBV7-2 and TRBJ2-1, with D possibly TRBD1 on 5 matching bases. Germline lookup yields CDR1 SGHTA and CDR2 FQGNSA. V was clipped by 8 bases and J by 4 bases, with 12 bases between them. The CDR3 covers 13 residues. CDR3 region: CASFRDSYNEQFF. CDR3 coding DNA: TGTGCCAGCTTTCGTGACAGTTACAATGAGCAGTTCTTC. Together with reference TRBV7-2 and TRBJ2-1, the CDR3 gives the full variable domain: GAGVSQSPSNKVTEKGKDVELRCDPISGHTALYWYRQSLGQGLEFLIYFQGNSAPDKSGLPSDRFSAERTGGSVSTLTIQRTQQEDSAVYLCASFRDSYNEQFFGPGTRLTVL.

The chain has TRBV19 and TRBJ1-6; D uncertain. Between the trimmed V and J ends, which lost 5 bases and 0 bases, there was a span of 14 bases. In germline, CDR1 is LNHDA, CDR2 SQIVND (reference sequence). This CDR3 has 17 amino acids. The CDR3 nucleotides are TGTGCCAGTAGTCCCCGTAGCGAGAGCTCCTATAATTCACCCCTCCACTTT. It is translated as CASSPRSESSYNSPLHF.

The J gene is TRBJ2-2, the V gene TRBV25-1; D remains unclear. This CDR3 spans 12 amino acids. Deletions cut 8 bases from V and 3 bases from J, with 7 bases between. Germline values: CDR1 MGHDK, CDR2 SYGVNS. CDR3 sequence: CASDQDTGELFF. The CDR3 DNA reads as TGTGCCAGCGACCAGGACACCGGGGAGCTGTTTTTT.

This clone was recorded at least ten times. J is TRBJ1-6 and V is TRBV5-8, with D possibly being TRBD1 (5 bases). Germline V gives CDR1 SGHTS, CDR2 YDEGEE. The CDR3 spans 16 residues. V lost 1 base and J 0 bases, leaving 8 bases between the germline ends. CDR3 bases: TGTGCCAGCAGCTTGTCAGGGCGCTCCTATAATTCACCCCTCCACTTT. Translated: CASSLSGRSYNSPLHF.

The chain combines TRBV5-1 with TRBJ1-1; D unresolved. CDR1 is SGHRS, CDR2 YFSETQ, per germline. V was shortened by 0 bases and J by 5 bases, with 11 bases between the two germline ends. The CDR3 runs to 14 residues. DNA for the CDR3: TGCGCCAGCAGCTTGGACGGTGGTGTTACTGAAGCTTTCTTT. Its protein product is CASSLDGGVTEAFF.

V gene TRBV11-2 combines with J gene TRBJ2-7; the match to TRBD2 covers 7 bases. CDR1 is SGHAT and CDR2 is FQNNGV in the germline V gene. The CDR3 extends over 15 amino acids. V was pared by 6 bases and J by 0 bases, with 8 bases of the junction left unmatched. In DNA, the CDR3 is TGTGCCAGCAGTCGAGGGGAGGGCAGCTCCTACGAGCAGTACTTC. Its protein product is CASSRGEGSSYEQYF.

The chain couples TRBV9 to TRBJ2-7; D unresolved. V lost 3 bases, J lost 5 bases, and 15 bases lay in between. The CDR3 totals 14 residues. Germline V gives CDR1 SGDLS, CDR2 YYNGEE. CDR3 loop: CASSGRARRNEQYF. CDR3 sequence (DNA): TGTGCCAGCAGCGGAAGAGCTAGACGGAACGAGCAGTACTTC. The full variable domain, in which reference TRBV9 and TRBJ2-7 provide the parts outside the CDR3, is DSGVTQTPKHLITATGQRVTLRCSPRSGDLSVYWYQQSLDQGLQFLIQYYNGEERAKGNILERFSAQQFPDLHSELNLSSLELGDSALYFCASSGRARRNEQYFGPGTRLTVT.